The rows below give T cell receptor beta chains drawn from one sample of a study of response to subunit inactivated influenza vaccine. MiXCR, run by TCRdb on the RT-PCR reads, gives a single entry per CDR3 protein. The data contain about 500,000 distinct CDR3 sequences, 16% of them singletons. Source: CD4+ T cells sorted from PBMCs, taken around 25 months after vaccination. The receptors were gathered from a man between 45 and 75 years old who received an inactivated influenza vaccine. CDR3s include the opening cysteine and the closing phenylalanine or tryptophan. A D gene is named only where the DNA matches it firmly. Clone size appears in some rows only: once, few, many, or a class for an expanded clone.

CDR3aa	CDR3nt	v_gene	j_gene	d_gene	abundance
CASSSTGQETQYF	TGCGCCAGCAGCTCGACAGGGCAAGAGACCCAGTACTTC	TRBV5-1	TRBJ2-5	TRBD1	many
CASSITSGQHTGELFF	TGTGCCAGCAGCATAACTAGCGGGCAACACACCGGGGAGCTGTTTTTT	TRBV5-5	TRBJ2-2	TRBD2	few
CATSLGAKNIQYF	TGTGCCACCAGCCTCGGAGCCAAAAACATTCAGTACTTC	TRBV15	TRBJ2-4	NA	few
CASSLEAKTGVMNEQFF	TGTGCCAGCAGCTTAGAGGCTAAGACAGGGGTCATGAATGAGCAGTTCTTC	TRBV7-6	TRBJ2-1	TRBD1	few
CASNRGLSYNEQFF	TGTGCCAGCAATCGGGGCCTCTCCTACAATGAGCAGTTCTTC	TRBV12-3/TRBV12-4	TRBJ2-1	NA	few
CASSPGVGASPLHF	TGTGCCAGCAGTCCTGGGGTCGGGGCTTCACCCCTCCACTTT	TRBV12-3/TRBV12-4	TRBJ1-6	NA	medium-sized
CASSQALEANTGELFF	TGCGCCAGCAGCCAAGCCTTGGAGGCGAACACCGGGGAGCTGTTTTTT	TRBV4-3	TRBJ2-2	NA	few
CASSLVALIDRAQETQYF	TGTGCCAGCAGCTTAGTTGCTCTCATCGACAGGGCCCAAGAGACCCAGTACTTC	TRBV11-2	TRBJ2-5	TRBD1	NA
CASSRGDGSTDTQYF	TGCGCCAGCAGCCGAGGGGACGGAAGCACAGATACGCAGTATTTT	TRBV4-1	TRBJ2-3	NA	many
CASSLMQRNTGELFF	TGTGCCAGCAGCTTAATGCAGCGGAACACCGGGGAGCTGTTTTTT	TRBV7-9	TRBJ2-2	NA	NA
CSVGYPLAWATGELFF	TGCAGCGTTGGGTATCCGCTAGCGTGGGCCACCGGGGAGCTGTTTTTT	TRBV29-1	TRBJ2-2	NA	many
CASNPTSGVGEQYF	TGTGCCAGCAACCCAACTAGCGGCGTCGGCGAGCAGTACTTC	TRBV7-9	TRBJ2-7	TRBD2	NA
CSVEDPRGGRVVDTQYF	TGCAGCGTTGAAGACCCCCGGGGCGGGAGGGTAGTAGATACGCAGTATTTT	TRBV29-1	TRBJ2-3	TRBD2	few
CASSRHESGTYNEQFF	TGTGCCAGCAGCCGACATGAGAGCGGGACTTACAATGAGCAGTTCTTC	TRBV11-1	TRBJ2-1	TRBD2	many
CASSLGPGGNEKLFF	TGTGCCAGCAGCTTAGGGCCAGGGGGCAACGAAAAACTGTTTTTT	TRBV7-2	TRBJ1-4	TRBD1	NA
CASSLSGKGEQYF	TGTGCCAGCAGTTTAAGTGGGAAAGGAGAGCAGTACTTC	TRBV28	TRBJ2-7	NA	NA
CASSLWDNSYEQYF	TGTGCCAGCAGTTTATGGGACAACTCCTACGAGCAGTACTTC	TRBV28	TRBJ2-7	NA	NA
CASSYRDVQYF	TGTGCCAGCAGCTACCGGGACGTGCAGTACTTC	TRBV12-3/TRBV12-4	TRBJ2-7	NA	few
CASSRALTNTGELFF	TGCGCCAGCAGTAGGGCCCTTACTAACACCGGGGAGCTGTTTTTT	TRBV4-3	TRBJ2-2	NA	NA
CASSISGHRTGELFF	TGTGCCAGCAGTATCTCGGGACATAGGACCGGGGAGCTGTTTTTT	TRBV2	TRBJ2-2	NA	few
CASDKQARRPSSGNTIYF	TGTGCCAGCGACAAGCAGGCCCGACGCCCATCCTCTGGAAACACCATATATTTT	TRBV28	TRBJ1-3	NA	NA
CASSSGSSQETQYF	TGCGCCAGCAGCTCCGGCAGTTCTCAAGAGACCCAGTACTTC	TRBV5-1	TRBJ2-5	NA	many
CASSLEPTGDTEAFF	TGCGCCAGCAGCTTGGAACCCACAGGGGACACTGAAGCTTTCTTT	TRBV5-1	TRBJ1-1	TRBD1	few
CSVGLAGGFQETQYF	TGCAGCGTTGGACTAGCGGGGGGGTTTCAAGAGACCCAGTACTTC	TRBV29-1	TRBJ2-5	TRBD2	few
CASSSGQAGEKLFF	TGTGCCAGCAGCTCCGGACAGGCGGGGGAAAAACTGTTTTTT	TRBV7-2	TRBJ1-4	TRBD1	NA
CASSWDRVTEAFF	TGTGCCAGCAGCTGGGACAGGGTAACTGAAGCTTTCTTT	TRBV7-2	TRBJ1-1	TRBD1	NA
CASSPSSGEFTDTQYF	TGTGCCAGCAGCCCTTCTAGCGGGGAGTTCACAGATACGCAGTATTTT	TRBV4-2	TRBJ2-3	TRBD2	few
CATAGFNYGYTF	TGTGCCACGGCTGGCTTCAACTATGGCTACACCTTC	TRBV6-5	TRBJ1-2	NA	NA